The T cell receptor beta chain under discussion was sequenced for a study of cytomegalovirus exposure and HLA in healthy donors. Looking at the study overall: As an earlier analysis found, some 170 million T cells yielded approximately 100 million unique TCR beta sequences. Study-level results: In a later analysis, specific HLA alleles were associated with around 17,000 TCR beta sequences at a 0.05 false discovery rate.

This PCR relied on a set of 60 Vbeta primers and 13 Jbeta primers. This table comes from immunoSEQ multiplex PCR, and its TCRdb copy is limited to in-frame clones, with some not included. Among approximately 91,000 clones listed, about nine tenths were seen once. Comments on this clone: The antigen is unknown.

The V segment lost 4 bases and the J segment 13 bases; nucleotides outside the gene matches: 15. The CDR3 is 14 amino acids. The V gene's germline CDR1 is MNHEY and CDR2 SVGAGI. This sequence was found in a man aged 25 to 40 in good health and CMV-seropositive. The rearrangement joins TRBV6-5 to TRBJ2-5, with 7 nucleotides matching TRBD1. Sequenced sample: PBMCs. The CDR3: CASSLDRDQRERYF. CDR3 DNA: TGTGCCAGCAGTTTAGACAGGGACCAGCGCGAGCGGTACTTC.